The sequence of this TCR beta chain was determined in a study of radiation and T cells in renal cell carcinoma. Study details: Nephrectomy followed 15 Gy stereotactic body radiation by 4 weeks. Findings and caveats of the study: Top tumor clonotypes rose in blood 2 weeks post-radiation, then contracted.

This clone was seen more than once but under ten times. Its specificity is not known. Looked up from germline, CDR1 is SGHRS and CDR2 is YFSETQ. This CDR3 is built from 11 residues. The trim removed 3 bases at V and 13 bases at J, leaving 5 bases unmatched. Generated by immunoSEQ multiplex PCR, the TCRdb table keeps only in-frame clones and is missing some. This sample has 40,000 to 60,000 clones, with about 83% found just once. Time point reported: baseline pretreatment blood. Treatment reported: 15 Gy SBRT to primary tumor, nephrectomy 4 weeks later. Serial blood draws occurred at baseline and 2 and 4 weeks post-SBRT. This renal cell carcinoma was of the clear cell type.

The receptor was isolated from a woman aged 70 to 79 with renal cell carcinoma. The chain joins TRBV5-1 to TRBJ1-2; TRBD1 matches 8 bases. The specimen comprised blood, sampled from a patient whose treatment included radiotherapy and nephrectomy. The chain's CDR3 is CASSSGQGSTF. Here the CDR3 DNA reads TGCGCCAGCAGCTCCGGACAGGGAAGCACCTTC.